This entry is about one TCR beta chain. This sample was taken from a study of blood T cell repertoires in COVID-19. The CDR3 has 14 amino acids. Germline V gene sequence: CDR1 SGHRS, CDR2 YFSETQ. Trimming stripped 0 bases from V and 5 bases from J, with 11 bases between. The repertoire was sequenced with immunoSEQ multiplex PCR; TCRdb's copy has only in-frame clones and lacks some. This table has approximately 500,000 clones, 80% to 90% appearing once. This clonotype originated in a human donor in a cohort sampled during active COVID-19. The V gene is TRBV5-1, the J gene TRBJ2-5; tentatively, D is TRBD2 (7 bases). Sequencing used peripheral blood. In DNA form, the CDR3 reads TGCGCCAGCAGCTTGGGGGGGGGCTACGAGACCCAGTACTTC. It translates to CASSLGGGYETQYF.